This T cell receptor (beta chain) comes out of a study of T cells after yellow fever vaccination. Whole-study findings and limits: Compared with primary, the secondary response was weaker and peaked at day 5, not 15. Re-detected after boosting: most primary clones, 96% of CD4 and roughly 88% of CD8.

This clonotype was counted between two and nine times. Its antigen is as yet unknown. Researchers made TCR cDNA using 5'RACE template switching, and this step added a universal primer site and UMIs. TCRdb reanalysed the 5' RACE reads using MiXCR and keeps one entry per CDR3 protein. The sample lists 450,000 to 650,000 distinct CDR3 sequences, about 13% occurring once. Germline assignment: CDR1 SGHTA and CDR2 FQGTGA. This CDR3 comprises 18 residues. J was trimmed by 2 bases and V by 1 base; bases with no gene match: 14. The receptor comes from a man aged 25 to 40 who received the YFV17D yellow fever vaccine. The chain links TRBV7-3 to TRBJ2-7, with 7 nucleotides matching TRBD2. This specimen was PBMCs, taken on the day of the yellow fever booster vaccination. The DNA for the CDR3 is TGTGCCAGCAGCTTAAGAAACCCCGGGAGGACCAAGACCTACGAGCAGTACTTC. This codes for CASSLRNPGRTKTYEQYF.